This T cell receptor beta chain was identified during a study of neurological immune-mediated disorders. A total of 2 million PBMCs stored at -80 degrees C provided the unsorted libraries. Trimming removed 4 bases at V and 5 bases at J, with 12 bases between. This CDR3 has 14 amino acids. Germline assignment: CDR1 SGHRS and CDR2 YFSETQ. It was by 5'RACE with 10-nucleotide random UMIs that the cDNA was made. TCRdb reprocessed the 5' RACE reads with MiXCR, giving one entry per CDR3 protein. The sample includes about 50,000 distinct CDR3 sequences, over 9% seen only once; the top ten take about 5.4%. This clonotype was counted ten times or more. Its target is unknown. Whole-study results and caveats: Whereas HTLV-1-associated myelopathy showed the most TCR clonal expansion, multiple sclerosis showed the least, with levels below those of healthy controls.

The receptor comes from a man aged 70-80 years with HTLV-1-associated myelopathy (HAM/TSP). Sequenced sample: PBMCs. The chain employs TRBV5-1 and TRBJ1-4; tentatively, D is TRBD1 (5 bases). Here the CDR3 reads CASSNHGQNEKLFF. CDR3 coding DNA: TGCGCCAGCAGCAATCACGGACAAAATGAAAAACTGTTTTTT.